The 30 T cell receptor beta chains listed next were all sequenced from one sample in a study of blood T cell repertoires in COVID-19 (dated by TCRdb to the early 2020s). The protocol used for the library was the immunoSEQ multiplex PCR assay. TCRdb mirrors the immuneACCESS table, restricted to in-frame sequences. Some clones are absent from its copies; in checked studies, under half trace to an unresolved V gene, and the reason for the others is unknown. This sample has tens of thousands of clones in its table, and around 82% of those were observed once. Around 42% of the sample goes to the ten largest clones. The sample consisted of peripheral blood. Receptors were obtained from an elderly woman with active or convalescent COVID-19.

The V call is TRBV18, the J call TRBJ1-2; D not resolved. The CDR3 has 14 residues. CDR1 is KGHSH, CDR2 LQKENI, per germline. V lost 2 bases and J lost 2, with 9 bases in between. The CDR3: CASSPEMENYGYTF. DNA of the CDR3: TGTGCCAGCTCACCAGAGATGGAGAACTATGGCTACACCTTC.

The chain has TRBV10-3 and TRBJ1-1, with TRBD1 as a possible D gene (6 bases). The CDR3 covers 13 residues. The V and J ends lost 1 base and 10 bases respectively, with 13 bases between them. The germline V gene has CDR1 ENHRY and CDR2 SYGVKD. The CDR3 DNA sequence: TGTGCCATCAGTGAGTGGTCAGGGGAAGGAGCTTTCTTT. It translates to CAISEWSGEGAFF.

The CDR3 loop is CASGRRQLYNSPLHF. The DNA of the CDR3 is TGTGCCAGCGGACGACGACAGCTCTATAATTCACCCCTCCACTTT. The rearrangement joins TRBV28 to TRBJ1-6; D perhaps matches TRBD1 (5 bases). The germline V gene has CDR1 MDHEN and CDR2 SYDVKM. Trimming took off 8 bases at V and 3 bases at J, with 14 bases between the two ends. This CDR3 has 15 amino acids.

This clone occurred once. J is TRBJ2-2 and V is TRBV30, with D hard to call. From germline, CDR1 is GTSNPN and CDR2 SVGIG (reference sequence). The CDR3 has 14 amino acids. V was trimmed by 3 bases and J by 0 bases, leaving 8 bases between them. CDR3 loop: CAWSLGTNTGELFF. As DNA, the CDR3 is TGTGCCTGGAGCCTGGGCACGAACACCGGGGAGCTGTTTTTT.

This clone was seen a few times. The CDR3 DNA reads as TGTGCCAGCAGTTTCCCTAGTGTGAACACTGAAGCTTTCTTT. Amino acid sequence: CASSFPSVNTEAFF. V and J are TRBV28 and TRBJ1-1, with D uncertain. V was shortened by 3 bases and J by 0 bases, with 8 bases between the two germline ends. Germline-derived CDR1 and CDR2 are MDHEN and SYDVKM. This CDR3 region has 14 residues.

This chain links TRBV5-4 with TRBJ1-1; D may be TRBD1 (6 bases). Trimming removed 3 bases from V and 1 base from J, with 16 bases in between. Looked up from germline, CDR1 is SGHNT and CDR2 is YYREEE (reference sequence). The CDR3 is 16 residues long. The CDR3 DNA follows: TGTGCCAGCAGCTCGGGACACCAGATAGGGAACACTGAAGCTTTCTTT. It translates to CASSSGHQIGNTEAFF.

This CDR3 reads CASSWQGGTGELFF. The CDR3 DNA reads TGTGCCAGTAGTTGGCAGGGGGGCACCGGGGAGCTGTTTTTT. This chain links TRBV19 with TRBJ2-2, with TRBD1 as a possible D gene (7 bases). This CDR3 is built from 14 residues. CDR1 is LNHDA, CDR2 SQIVND, per germline (reference sequence). V shed 5 bases and J shed 4 bases, with 11 bases lying between them.

The CDR3 DNA reads as TGTGCCTGGGGACAGGGCCCTTTTCAGCCCCAGCATTTT. It is translated as CAWGQGPFQPQHF. The chain recombines TRBV30 with TRBJ1-5; 8 nucleotides align to TRBD1. Germline CDR1 reads GTSNPN; CDR2 reads SVGIG (reference sequence). The CDR3 contains 13 residues. V lost 5 bases, J lost 6 bases, and 6 bases stayed unmatched.

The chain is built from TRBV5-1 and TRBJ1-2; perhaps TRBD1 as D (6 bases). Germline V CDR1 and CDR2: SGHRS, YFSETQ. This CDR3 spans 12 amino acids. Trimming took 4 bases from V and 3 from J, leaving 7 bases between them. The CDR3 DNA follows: TGCGCCAGCAGCGAGGGGGACTATGGCTACACCTTC. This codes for CASSEGDYGYTF.

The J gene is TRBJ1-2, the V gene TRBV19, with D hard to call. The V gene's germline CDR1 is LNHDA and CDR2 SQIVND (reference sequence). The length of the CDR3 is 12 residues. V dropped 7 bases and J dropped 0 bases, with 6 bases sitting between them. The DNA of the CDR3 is TGTGCCAGTACGGTAGCTAACTATGGCTACACCTTC. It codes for CASTVANYGYTF.

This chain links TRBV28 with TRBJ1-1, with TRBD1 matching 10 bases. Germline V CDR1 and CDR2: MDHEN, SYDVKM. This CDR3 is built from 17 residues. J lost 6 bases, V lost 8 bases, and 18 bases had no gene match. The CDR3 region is CASLATPGQGPGAEAFF. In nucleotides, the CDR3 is TGTGCCAGCCTCGCTACCCCGGGACAGGGGCCAGGGGCTGAAGCTTTCTTT.

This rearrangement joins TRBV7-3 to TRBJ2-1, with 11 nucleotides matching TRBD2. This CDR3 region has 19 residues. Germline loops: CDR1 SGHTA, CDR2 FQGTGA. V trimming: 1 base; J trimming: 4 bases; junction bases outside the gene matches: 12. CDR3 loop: CASSLRGGGTSGQYNEQFF. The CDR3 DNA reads TGTGCCAGCAGCTTAAGGGGAGGCGGGACTAGCGGACAATACAATGAGCAGTTCTTC.

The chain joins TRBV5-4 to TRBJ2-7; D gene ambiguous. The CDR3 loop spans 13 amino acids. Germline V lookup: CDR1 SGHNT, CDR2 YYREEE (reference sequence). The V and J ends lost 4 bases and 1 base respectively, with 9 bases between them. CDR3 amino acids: CASSLAGSYEQYF. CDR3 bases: TGTGCCAGCAGCCTGGCAGGATCCTACGAGCAGTACTTC.

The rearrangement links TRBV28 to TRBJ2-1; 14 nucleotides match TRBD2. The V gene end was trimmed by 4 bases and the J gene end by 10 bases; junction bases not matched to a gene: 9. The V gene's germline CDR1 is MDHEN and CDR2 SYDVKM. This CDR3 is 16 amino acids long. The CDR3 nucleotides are TGTGCCAGCAGTTCCCCGACTAGCGGGAGGGGGGTAGAGCAGTTCTTC. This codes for CASSSPTSGRGVEQFF.

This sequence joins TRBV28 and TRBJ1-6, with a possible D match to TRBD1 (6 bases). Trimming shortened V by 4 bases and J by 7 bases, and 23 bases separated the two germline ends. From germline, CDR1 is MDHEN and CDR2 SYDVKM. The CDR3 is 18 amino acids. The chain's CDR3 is CASSWGTHLVDPNSPLHF. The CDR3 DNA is TGTGCCAGCAGTTGGGGGACACACTTAGTCGACCCCAATTCACCCCTCCACTTT.

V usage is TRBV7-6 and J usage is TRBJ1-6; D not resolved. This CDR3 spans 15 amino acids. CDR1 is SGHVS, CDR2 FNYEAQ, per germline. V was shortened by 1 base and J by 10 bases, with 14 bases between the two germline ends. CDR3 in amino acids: CASSLDSTGRSPLHF. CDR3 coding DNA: TGTGCCAGCAGCTTAGATAGTACTGGCAGGTCACCCCTCCACTTT. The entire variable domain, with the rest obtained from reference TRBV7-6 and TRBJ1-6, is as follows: GAGVSQSPRYKVTKRGQDVALRCDPISGHVSLYWYRQALGQGPEFLTYFNYEAQQDKSGLPNDRFSAERPEGSISTLTIQRTEQRDSAMYRCASSLDSTGRSPLHFGNGTRLTVT.

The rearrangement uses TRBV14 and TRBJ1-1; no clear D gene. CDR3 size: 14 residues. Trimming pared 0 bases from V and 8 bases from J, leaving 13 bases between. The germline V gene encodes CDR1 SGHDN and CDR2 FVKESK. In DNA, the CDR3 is TGTGCCAGCAGCCAAGATTGGGCGTCGGGGGAAGCTTTCTTT. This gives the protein CASSQDWASGEAFF.

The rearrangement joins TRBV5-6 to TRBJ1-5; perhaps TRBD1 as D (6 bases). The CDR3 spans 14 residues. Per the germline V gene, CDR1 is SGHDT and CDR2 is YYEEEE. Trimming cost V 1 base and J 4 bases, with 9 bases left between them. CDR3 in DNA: TGTGCCAGCAGCTTGTTCACAGGGAATCAGCCCCAGCATTTT. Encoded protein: CASSLFTGNQPQHF.

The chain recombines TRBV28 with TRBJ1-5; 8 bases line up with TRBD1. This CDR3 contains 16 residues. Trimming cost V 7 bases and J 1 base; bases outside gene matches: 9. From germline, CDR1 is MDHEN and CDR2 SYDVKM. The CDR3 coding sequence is TGTGCCAGCATGGGACAGGCGCTTGGGAGCAATCAGCCCCAGCATTTT. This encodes CASMGQALGSNQPQHF.

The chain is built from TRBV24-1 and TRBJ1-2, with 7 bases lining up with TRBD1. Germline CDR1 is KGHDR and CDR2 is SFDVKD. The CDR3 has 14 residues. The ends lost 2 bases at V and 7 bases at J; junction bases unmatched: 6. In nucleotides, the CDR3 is TGTGCCACCAGTGATTCTACAGGGGCAGGTGGCTACACCTTC. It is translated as CATSDSTGAGGYTF.

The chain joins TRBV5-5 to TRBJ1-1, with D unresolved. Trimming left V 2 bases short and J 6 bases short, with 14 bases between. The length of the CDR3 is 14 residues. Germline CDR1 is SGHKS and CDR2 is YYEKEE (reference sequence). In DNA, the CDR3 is TGTGCCAGCAGCTTATTTGTCGGGAAAGCTGAAGCTTTCTTT. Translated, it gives CASSLFVGKAEAFF.

The CDR3 DNA follows: TGTGCCAGCAGTGCGGGACAGGGGGCTTGGGACACTGAAGCTTTCTTT. Residues: CASSAGQGAWDTEAFF. The chain has TRBV6-1 and TRBJ1-1; 12 nucleotides match TRBD1. This CDR3 comprises 16 residues. V shed 4 bases and J 3 bases; nucleotides not matched to a gene: 6. CDR1 is MNHNS, CDR2 SASEGT, per germline.

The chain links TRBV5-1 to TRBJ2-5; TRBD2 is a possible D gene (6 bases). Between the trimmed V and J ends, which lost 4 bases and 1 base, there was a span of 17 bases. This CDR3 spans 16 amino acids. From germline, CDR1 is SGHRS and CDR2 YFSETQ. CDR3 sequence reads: CASSPLGSGAQETQYF. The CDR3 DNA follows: TGCGCCAGCAGCCCCCTGGGTAGCGGAGCCCAAGAGACCCAGTACTTC.

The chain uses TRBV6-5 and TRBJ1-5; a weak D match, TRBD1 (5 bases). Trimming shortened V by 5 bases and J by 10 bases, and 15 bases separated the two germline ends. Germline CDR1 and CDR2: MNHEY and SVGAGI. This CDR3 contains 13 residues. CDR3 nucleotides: TGTGCCAGCAGTCGGGACTTCTCGGCTCCCCAGCATTTT. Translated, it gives CASSRDFSAPQHF.

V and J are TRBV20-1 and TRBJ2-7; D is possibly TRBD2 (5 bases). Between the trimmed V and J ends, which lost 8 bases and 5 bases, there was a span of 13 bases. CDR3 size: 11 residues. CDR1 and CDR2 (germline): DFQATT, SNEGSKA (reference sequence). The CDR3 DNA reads TGCAGTCCCCCCGGGGTACACGAGCAGTACTTC. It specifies CSPPGVHEQYF.

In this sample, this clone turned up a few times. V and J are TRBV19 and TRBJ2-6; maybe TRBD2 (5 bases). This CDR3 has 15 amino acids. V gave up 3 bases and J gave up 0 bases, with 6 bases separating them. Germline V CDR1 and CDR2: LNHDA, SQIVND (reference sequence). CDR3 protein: CASSISVSGANVLTF. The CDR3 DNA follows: TGTGCCAGTAGTATTAGCGTCTCTGGGGCCAACGTCCTGACTTTC.

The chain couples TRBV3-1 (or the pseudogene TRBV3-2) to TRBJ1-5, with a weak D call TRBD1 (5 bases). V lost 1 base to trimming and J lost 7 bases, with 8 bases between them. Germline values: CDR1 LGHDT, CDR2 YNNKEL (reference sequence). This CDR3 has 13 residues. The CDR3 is CASSQGGSQPQHF. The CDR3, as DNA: TGTGCCAGCAGCCAAGGGGGCTCCCAGCCCCAGCATTTT.

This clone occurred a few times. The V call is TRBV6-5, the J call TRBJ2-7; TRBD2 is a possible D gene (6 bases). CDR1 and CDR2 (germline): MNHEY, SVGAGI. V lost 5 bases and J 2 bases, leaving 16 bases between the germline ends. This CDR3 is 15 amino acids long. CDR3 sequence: CASSPYSGATYEQYF. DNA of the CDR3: TGTGCCAGCAGTCCCTATAGCGGCGCCACCTACGAGCAGTACTTC.

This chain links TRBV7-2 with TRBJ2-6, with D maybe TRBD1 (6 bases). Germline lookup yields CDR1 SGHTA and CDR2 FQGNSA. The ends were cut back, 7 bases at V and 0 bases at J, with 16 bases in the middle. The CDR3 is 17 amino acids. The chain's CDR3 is CASNSDSLSSGANVLTF. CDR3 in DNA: TGTGCCAGCAACTCGGACAGCTTAAGCTCTGGGGCCAACGTCCTGACTTTC.

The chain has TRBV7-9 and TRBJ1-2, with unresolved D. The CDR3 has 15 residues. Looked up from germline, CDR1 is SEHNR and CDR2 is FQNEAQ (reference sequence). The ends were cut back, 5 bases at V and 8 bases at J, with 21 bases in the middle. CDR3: CASSAAKAEIRGYTF. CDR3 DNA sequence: TGTGCCAGCAGCGCGGCCAAGGCAGAGATCCGAGGCTACACCTTC.